This passage covers 6 T cell receptor beta chains from one sample sequenced in a study of cytomegalovirus exposure and HLA in healthy donors. PCR amplification relied on 60 Vbeta primers (plus 13 Jbeta primers). Here immunoSEQ multiplex PCR was the method, and the copy in TCRdb shows in-frame clones only, minus some. The sample consists of hundreds of thousands of clones, less than 85% of them appearing once. Sequencing was carried out using PBMCs. The receptor set was obtained from a man between 18 and 35 years old in good health and CMV-seronegative.

The J gene is TRBJ2-3, the V gene TRBV2; TRBD1 matches 7 bases. CDR3 length: 12 residues. The J segment lost 3 bases and the V segment lost 6 bases, leaving 0 bases of the junction unmatched. CDR1 is SNHLY and CDR2 is FYNNEI in the germline V gene. As DNA, the CDR3 is TGTGCCAGCAGGGGACAGACAGATACGCAGTATTTT. Residues: CASRGQTDTQYF.

The CDR3 loop is CASSIGDSNREQYF. The CDR3 coding sequence is TGTGCCAGTAGTATAGGGGACTCAAATCGGGAGCAGTACTTC. The chain recombines TRBV19 with TRBJ2-7; D is possibly TRBD2 (6 bases). Germline values: CDR1 LNHDA, CDR2 SQIVND (reference sequence). V lost 1 base and J 7 bases, leaving 14 bases between the germline ends. This CDR3 has 14 amino acids.

The CDR3 sequence is CAWSAGQGFPGYTF. Here the CDR3 DNA reads TGTGCCTGGAGTGCGGGACAGGGTTTTCCGGGCTACACCTTC. This chain joins TRBV30 and TRBJ1-2; TRBD1 agrees at 9 bases. Germline V gene sequence: CDR1 GTSNPN, CDR2 SVGIG (reference sequence). CDR3 length: 14 amino acids. Trimming cost V 1 base and J 8 bases; bases outside gene matches: 8.

The gene calls are TRBV19 and TRBJ2-1; 8 positions match TRBD2. V was pared by 6 bases and J by 8 bases, with 12 bases of the junction left unmatched. The germline gives CDR1 LNHDA, CDR2 SQIVND (reference sequence). The CDR3 runs to 15 residues. CDR3 sequence: CASSSPGLAFDEQFF. In DNA form, the CDR3 reads TGTGCCAGTAGCTCCCCCGGACTAGCATTCGATGAGCAGTTCTTC.

The gene calls are TRBV10-1 and TRBJ2-7; perhaps TRBD1 as D (6 bases). Germline V gene lookup returns CDR1 WNHNN and CDR2 SYGVQD (reference sequence). This CDR3 has 16 residues. The V and J ends lost 3 bases and 4 bases respectively, with 19 bases between them. CDR3 nucleotide sequence: TGCGCCAGCAGTGAACGTGACAGGACCCCGGGGTACGAGCAGTACTTC. Translated, it gives CASSERDRTPGYEQYF.

This clone was detected only a few times. The chain is built from TRBV4-1 and TRBJ1-5, with D unresolved. This CDR3 has 17 residues. Deletions cut 1 base from V and 0 bases from J, with 13 bases between. Germline values: CDR1 MGHRA, CDR2 YSYEKL. DNA of the CDR3: TGCGCCAGCAGCCAAGTCCCCCAGTCTTATAGCAATCAGCCCCAGCATTTT. Translating gives CASSQVPQSYSNQPQHF.